This record looks at one TCR beta chain sequence and its context. The sample belongs to a study of blood T cell repertoires in COVID-19. Study information: Sites across the United States, Italy and Spain contributed samples from acute and convalescent COVID-19.

TCRdb keeps only in-frame clones here, not all; method: immunoSEQ multiplex PCR. Of 250,000 or so clones listed, 70% to 90% are singletons. Recruits, aged roughly 18 to 95 years, lived in 24 US areas. Clinical history reported by participants formed the basis on which cohorts were assigned. The CDR3 runs 13 residues. V was clipped by 7 bases and J by 0 bases, with 9 bases between them. Germline V gene lookup returns CDR1 MNHEY and CDR2 SVGAGI. The TCR was taken from a woman aged 45-59 years who had been exposed to COVID-19. The sequencing sample was made of PBMCs or T cells enriched from blood (not recorded which). This chain joins TRBV6-5 and TRBJ1-1; D not resolved. The CDR3 DNA reads TGTGCCAGCACGTCGGAGGTGAACACTGAAGCTTTCTTT. Amino acid sequence: CASTSEVNTEAFF.